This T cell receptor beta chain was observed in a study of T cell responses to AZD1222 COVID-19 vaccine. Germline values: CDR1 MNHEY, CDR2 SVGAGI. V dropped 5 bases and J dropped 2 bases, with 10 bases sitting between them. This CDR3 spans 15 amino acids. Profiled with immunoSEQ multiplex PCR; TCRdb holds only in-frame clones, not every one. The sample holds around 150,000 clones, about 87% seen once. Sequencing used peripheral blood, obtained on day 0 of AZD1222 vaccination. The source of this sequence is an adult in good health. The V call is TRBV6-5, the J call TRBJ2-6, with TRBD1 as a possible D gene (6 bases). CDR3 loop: CASSLTGTGANVLTF. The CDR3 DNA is TGTGCCAGCAGTCTTACAGGGACTGGGGCCAACGTCCTGACTTTC.